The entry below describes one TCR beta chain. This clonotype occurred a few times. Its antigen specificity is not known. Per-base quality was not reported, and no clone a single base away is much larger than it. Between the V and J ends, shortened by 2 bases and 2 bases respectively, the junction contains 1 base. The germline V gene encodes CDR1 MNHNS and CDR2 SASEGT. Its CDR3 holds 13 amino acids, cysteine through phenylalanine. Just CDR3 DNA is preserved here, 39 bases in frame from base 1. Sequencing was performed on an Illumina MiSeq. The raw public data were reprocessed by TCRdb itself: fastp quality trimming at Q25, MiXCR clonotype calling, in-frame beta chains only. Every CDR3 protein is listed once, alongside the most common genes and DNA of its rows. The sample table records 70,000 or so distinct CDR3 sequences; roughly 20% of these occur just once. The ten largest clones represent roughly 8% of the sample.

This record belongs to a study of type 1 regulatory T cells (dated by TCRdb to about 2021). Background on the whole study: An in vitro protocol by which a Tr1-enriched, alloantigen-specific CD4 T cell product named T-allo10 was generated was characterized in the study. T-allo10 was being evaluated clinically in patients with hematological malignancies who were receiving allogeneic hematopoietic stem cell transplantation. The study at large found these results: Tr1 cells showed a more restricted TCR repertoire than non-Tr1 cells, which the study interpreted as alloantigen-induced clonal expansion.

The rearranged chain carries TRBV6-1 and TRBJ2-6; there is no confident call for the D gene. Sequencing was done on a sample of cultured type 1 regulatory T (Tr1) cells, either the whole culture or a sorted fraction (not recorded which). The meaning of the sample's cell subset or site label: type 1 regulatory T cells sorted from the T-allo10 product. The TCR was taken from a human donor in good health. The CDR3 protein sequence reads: CASSEPGANVLTF. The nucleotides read TGTGCCAGCAGTGAACCTGGGGCCAACGTCCTGACTTTC.